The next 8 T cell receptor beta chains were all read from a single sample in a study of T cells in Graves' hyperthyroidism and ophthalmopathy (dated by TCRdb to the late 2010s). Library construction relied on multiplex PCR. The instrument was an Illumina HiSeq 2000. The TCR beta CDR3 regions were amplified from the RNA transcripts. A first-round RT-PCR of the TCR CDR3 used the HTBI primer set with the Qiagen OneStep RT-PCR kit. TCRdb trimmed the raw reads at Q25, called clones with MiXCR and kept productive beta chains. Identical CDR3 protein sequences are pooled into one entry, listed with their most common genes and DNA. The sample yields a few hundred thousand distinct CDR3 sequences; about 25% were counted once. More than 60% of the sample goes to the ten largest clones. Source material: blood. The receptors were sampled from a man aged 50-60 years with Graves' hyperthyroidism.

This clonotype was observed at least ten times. The CDR3 here is CASRQRTGSLYEQYF. CDR3 in DNA: TGTGCCAGCAGACAACGGACAGGGAGCCTCTACGAGCAGTACTTC. The genes are TRBV2 and TRBJ2-7, with 8 positions matching TRBD1. With V trimmed by 6 bases and J by 3 bases, 10 bases remained unmatched. This CDR3 has 15 amino acids. Germline V gene sequence: CDR1 SNHLY, CDR2 FYNNEI. Full variable domain (rest looked up from reference TRBV2 and TRBJ2-7): EPEVTQTPSHQVTQMGQEVILRCVPISNHLYFYWYRQILGQKVEFLVSFYNNEISEKSEIFDDQFSVERPDGSNFTLKIRSTKLEDSAMYFCASRQRTGSLYEQYFGPGTRLTVT.

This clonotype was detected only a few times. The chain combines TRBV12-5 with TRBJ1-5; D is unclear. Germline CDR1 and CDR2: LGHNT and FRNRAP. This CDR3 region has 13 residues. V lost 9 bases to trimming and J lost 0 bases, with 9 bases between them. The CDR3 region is CASQLFSNQPQHF. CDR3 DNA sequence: TGTGCTAGCCAGTTGTTTAGCAATCAGCCCCAGCATTTT.

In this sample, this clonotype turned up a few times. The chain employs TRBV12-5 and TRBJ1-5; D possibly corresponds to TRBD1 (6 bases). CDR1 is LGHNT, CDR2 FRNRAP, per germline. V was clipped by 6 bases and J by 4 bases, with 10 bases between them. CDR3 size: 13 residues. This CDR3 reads CASGGGRNQPQHF. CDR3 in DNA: TGTGCTAGTGGAGGGGGACGAAATCAGCCCCAGCATTTT.

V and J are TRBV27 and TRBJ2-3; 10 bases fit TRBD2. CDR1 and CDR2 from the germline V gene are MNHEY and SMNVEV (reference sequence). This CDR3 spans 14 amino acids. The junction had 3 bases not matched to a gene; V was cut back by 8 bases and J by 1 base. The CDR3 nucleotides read TGTGCCAGCCAGCTAGCGGGGGGCACAGATACGCAGTATTTT. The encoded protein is CASQLAGGTDTQYF.

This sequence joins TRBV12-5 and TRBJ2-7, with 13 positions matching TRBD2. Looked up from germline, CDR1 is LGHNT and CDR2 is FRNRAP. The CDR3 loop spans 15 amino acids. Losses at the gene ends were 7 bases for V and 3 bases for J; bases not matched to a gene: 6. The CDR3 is CASASGLAGIYEQYF. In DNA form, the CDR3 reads TGTGCTAGTGCCTCGGGACTAGCGGGAATCTACGAGCAGTACTTC.

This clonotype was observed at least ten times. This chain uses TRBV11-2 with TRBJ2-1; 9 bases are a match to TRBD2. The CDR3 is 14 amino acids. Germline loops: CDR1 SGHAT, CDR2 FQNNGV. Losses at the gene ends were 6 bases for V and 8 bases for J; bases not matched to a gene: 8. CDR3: CASSVAGDRDEQFF. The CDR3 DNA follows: TGTGCCAGCAGTGTAGCGGGAGATCGGGATGAGCAGTTCTTC.

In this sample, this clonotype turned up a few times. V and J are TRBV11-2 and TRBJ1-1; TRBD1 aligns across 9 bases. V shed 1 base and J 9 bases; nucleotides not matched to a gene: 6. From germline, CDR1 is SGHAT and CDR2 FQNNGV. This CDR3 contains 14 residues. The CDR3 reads CASSLGTGVSQAFF. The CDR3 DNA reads TGTGCCAGCAGCTTAGGGACAGGGGTATCTCAAGCTTTCTTT.

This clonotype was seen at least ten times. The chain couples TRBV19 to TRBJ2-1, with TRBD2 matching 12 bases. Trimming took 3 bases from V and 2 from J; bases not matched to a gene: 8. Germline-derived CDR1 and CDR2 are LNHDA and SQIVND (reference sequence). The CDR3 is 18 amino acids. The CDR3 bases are TGTGCCAGTAGTATTCGGCTAGCGGGAGGGCCTCCCTACAATGAGCAGTTCTTC. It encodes CASSIRLAGGPPYNEQFF. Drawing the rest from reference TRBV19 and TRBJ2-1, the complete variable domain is DGGITQSPKYLFRKEGQNVTLSCEQNLNHDAMYWYRQDPGQGLRLIYYSQIVNDFQKGDIAEGYSVSREKKESFPLTVTSAQKNPTAFYLCASSIRLAGGPPYNEQFFGPGTRLTVL.